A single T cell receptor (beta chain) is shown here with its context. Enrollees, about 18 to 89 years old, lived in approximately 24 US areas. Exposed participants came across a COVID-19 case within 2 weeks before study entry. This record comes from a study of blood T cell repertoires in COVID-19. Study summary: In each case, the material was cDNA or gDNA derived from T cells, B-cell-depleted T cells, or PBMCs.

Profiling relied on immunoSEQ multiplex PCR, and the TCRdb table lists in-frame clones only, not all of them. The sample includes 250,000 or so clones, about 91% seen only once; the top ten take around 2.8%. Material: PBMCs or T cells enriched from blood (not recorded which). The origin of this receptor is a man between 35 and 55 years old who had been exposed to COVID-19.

The CDR3: CASSRIQGSIYF. Here the CDR3 DNA reads TGTGCCAGCAGCCGAATACAGGGGTCCATATATTTT. The chain recombines TRBV3-1 (or the pseudogene TRBV3-2) with TRBJ1-3; 7 bases fit TRBD1. This CDR3 spans 12 amino acids. V gave up 4 bases and J gave up 11 bases; unmatched junction bases: 5. Germline V gene sequence: CDR1 LGHDT, CDR2 YNNKEL (reference sequence).